These 2 T cell receptor beta chains originate from one sample sequenced in a study of blood T cells in healthy people across ages. For the second PCR, which ran for 7 to 11 cycles, a sample-barcoded 5' primer and a J-beta primer mix were used. TCRdb called the 5' RACE reads again in MiXCR, with one record for every CDR3 protein. The data hold 500,000 to 700,000 distinct CDR3 sequences, with about 30% observed a single time. The source material was blood. These TCRs come from a woman older than 75 in good health.

The CDR3 coding sequence is TGTGCCAGCAGTTACGGGGAGAGCAACTACGAGCAGTACTTC. Translated, it gives CASSYGESNYEQYF. This chain uses TRBV6-5 with TRBJ2-7, with a tentative D call TRBD2 (5 bases). This CDR3 is built from 14 residues. V gave up 2 bases and J gave up 3 bases, with 11 bases separating them. The germline V gene has CDR1 MNHEY and CDR2 SVGAGI.

This clonotype was found once. This may come from a read error, since a much larger clone is one base off. CDR3 DNA sequence: TGTGCCAGCAGCCAAGGAGGGCTTTCCCGAGAGACCCAGTACTTC. Translated: CASSQGGLSRETQYF. This chain uses TRBV3-1 with TRBJ2-5; tentative D call: TRBD2 (5 bases). From germline, CDR1 is LGHDT and CDR2 YNNKEL (reference sequence). The CDR3 length is 15 residues. The ends were cut back, 1 base at V and 4 bases at J, with 13 bases in the middle.